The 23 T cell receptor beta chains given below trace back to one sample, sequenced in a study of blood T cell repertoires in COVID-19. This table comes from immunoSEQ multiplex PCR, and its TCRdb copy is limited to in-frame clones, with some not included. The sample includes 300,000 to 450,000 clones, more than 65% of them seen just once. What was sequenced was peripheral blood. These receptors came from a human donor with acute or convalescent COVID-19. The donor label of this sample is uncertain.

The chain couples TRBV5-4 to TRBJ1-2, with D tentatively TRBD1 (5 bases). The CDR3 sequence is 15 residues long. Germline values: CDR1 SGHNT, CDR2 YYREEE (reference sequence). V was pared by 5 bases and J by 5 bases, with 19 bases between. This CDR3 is CASSRRGTSHYGYTF. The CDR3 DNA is TGTGCCAGCAGTCGCCGGGGGACCTCTCATTATGGCTACACCTTC.

CDR3 bases: TGTGCCAGCTCACCACCTGGGCGGGGTGGGTACAATGAGCAGTTCTTC. It specifies CASSPPGRGGYNEQFF. The V gene is TRBV18, the J gene TRBJ2-1; a weak D match, TRBD2 (6 bases). Germline V gene sequence: CDR1 KGHSH, CDR2 LQKENI. The CDR3 is 16 residues long. Trimming pared 0 bases from V and 4 bases from J, leaving 13 bases between.

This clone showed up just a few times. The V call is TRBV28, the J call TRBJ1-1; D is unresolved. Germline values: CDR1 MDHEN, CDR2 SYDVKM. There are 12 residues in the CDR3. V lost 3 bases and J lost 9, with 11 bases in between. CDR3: CASSLRLGKAFF. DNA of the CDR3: TGTGCCAGCAGTTTGAGGTTAGGAAAAGCTTTCTTT. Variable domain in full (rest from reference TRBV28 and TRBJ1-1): DVKVTQSSRYLVKRTGEKVFLECVQDMDHENMFWYRQDPGLGLRLIYFSYDVKMKEKGDIPEGYSVSREKKERFSLILESASTNQTSMYLCASSLRLGKAFFGQGTRLTVV.

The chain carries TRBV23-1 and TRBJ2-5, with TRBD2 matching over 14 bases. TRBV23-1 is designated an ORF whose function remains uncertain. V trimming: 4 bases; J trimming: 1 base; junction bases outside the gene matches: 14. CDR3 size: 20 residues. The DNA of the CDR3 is TGCGCCAGCAGTCGTGGGACAGGGACTAGCGGGGGAGAATCCCAAGAGACCCAGTACTTC. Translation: CASSRGTGTSGGESQETQYF.

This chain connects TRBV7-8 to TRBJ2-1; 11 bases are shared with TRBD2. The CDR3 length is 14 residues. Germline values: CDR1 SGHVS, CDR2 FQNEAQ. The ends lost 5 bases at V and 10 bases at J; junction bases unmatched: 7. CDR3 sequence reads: CASSRGTSGGEQFF. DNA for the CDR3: TGTGCCAGCAGCCGCGGGACTAGCGGAGGGGAGCAGTTCTTC.

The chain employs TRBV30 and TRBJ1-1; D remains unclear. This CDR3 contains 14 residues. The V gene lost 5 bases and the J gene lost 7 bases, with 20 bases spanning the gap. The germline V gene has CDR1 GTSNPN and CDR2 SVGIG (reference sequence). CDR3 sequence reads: CAWAAGVVHLEAFF. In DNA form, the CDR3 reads TGTGCCTGGGCGGCCGGGGTTGTACACCTTGAAGCTTTCTTT.

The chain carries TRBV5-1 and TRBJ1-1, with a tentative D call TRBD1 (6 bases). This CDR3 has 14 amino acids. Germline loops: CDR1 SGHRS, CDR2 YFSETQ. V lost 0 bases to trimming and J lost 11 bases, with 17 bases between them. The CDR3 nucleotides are TGCGCCAGCAGCTTGGAGACAGGTCGAACAGGGGCTTTCTTT. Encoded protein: CASSLETGRTGAFF.

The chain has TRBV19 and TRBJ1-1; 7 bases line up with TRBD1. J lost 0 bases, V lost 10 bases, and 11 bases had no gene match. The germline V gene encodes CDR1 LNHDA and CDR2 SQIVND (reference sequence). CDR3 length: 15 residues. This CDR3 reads CATAIYRGLNTEAFF. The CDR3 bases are TGTGCCACCGCGATCTACAGGGGACTGAACACTGAAGCTTTCTTT.

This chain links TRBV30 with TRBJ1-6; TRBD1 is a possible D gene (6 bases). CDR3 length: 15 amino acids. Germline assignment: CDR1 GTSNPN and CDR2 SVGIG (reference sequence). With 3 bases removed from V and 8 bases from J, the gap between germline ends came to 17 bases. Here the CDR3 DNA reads TGTGCCTGGAGATTTCCTGGGACAATGGATTCACCCCTCCACTTT. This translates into CAWRFPGTMDSPLHF.

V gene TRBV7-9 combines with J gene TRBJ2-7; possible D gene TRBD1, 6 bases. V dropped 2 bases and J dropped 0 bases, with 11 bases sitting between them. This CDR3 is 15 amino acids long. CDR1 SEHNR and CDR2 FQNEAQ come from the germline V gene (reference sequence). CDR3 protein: CASSLTGSASYEQYF. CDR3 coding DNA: TGTGCCAGCAGCTTAACAGGGTCGGCCTCCTACGAGCAGTACTTC.

The CDR3 DNA sequence: TGTGCCAGCAGCCCTCGGGCGGGAACCTACGAGCAGTACTTC. This translates into CASSPRAGTYEQYF. The chain employs TRBV3-1 (or the pseudogene TRBV3-2) and TRBJ2-7; TRBD2 is a possible D gene (6 bases). This CDR3 is built from 14 residues. Germline-derived CDR1 and CDR2 are LGHDT and YNNKEL (reference sequence). Trimming left V 4 bases short and J 2 bases short, with 12 bases between.

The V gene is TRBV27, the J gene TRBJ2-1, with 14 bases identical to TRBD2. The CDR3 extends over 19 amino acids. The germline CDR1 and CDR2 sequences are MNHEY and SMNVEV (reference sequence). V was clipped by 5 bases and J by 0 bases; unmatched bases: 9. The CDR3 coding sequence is TGTGCCAGCAGTCCCGTGGGACTAGCGGGGGTTACCTCCTACAATGAGCAGTTCTTC. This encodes CASSPVGLAGVTSYNEQFF.

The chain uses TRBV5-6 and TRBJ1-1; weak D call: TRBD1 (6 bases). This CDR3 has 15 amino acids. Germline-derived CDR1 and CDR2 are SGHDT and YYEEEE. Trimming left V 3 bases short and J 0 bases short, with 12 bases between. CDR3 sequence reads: CASSSDSPMNTEAFF. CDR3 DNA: TGTGCCAGCAGCTCGGACAGCCCGATGAACACTGAAGCTTTCTTT.

In DNA, the CDR3 is TGTGCCAGCAGCTTAGTGGGGCTGAACTATGGCTACACCTTC. As protein: CASSLVGLNYGYTF. This chain links TRBV7-9 with TRBJ1-2; D is perhaps TRBD1 (5 bases). Germline loops: CDR1 SEHNR, CDR2 FQNEAQ (reference sequence). V lost 1 base, J lost 2 bases, and 8 bases lay in between. This CDR3 spans 14 amino acids. The full variable domain, completed using reference TRBV7-9 and TRBJ1-2, is DTGVSQNPRHKITKRGQNVTFRCDPISEHNRLYWYRQTLGQGPEFLTYFQNEAQLEKSRLLSDRFSAERPKGSFSTLEIQRTEQGDSAMYLCASSLVGLNYGYTFGSGTRLTVV.

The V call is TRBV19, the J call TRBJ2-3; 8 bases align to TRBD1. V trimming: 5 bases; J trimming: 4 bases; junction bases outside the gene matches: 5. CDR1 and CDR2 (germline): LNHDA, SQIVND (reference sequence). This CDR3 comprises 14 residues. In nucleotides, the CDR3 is TGTGCCAGTAGTCCGACAGGGGCGGCAGATACGCAGTATTTT. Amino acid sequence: CASSPTGAADTQYF. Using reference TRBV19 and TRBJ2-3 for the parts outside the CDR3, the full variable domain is DGGITQSPKYLFRKEGQNVTLSCEQNLNHDAMYWYRQDPGQGLRLIYYSQIVNDFQKGDIAEGYSVSREKKESFPLTVTSAQKNPTAFYLCASSPTGAADTQYFGPGTRLTVL.

Here the CDR3 reads CASRSGRSNEQYF. CDR3 bases: TGTGCCAGCAGAAGCGGGAGAAGCAACGAGCAGTACTTC. The chain has TRBV2 and TRBJ2-7, with TRBD2 matching over 8 bases. Germline V gene sequence: CDR1 SNHLY, CDR2 FYNNEI. The CDR3 totals 13 residues. V lost 6 bases and J lost 5; bases outside the gene matches: 6.

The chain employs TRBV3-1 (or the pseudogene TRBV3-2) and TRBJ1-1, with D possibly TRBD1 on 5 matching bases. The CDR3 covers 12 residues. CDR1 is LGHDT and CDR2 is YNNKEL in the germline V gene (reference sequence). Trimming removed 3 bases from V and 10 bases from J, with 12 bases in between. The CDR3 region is CASSHFVGVAFF. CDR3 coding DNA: TGTGCCAGCAGCCATTTTGTAGGGGTAGCTTTCTTT.

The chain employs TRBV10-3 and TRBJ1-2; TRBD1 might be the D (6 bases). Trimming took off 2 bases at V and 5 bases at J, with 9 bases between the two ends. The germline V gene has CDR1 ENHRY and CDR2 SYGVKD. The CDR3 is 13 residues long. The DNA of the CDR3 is TGTGCCATCAGTGAGGCACAGGGTTATGGCTACACCTTC. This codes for CAISEAQGYGYTF.

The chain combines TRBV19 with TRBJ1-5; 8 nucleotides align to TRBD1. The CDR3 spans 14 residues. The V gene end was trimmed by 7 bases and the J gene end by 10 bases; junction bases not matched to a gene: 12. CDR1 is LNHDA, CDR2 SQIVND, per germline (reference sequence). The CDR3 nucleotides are TGTGCCAGTAAGGGGACAGGCCACCCGGGCCCCCAGCATTTT. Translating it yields CASKGTGHPGPQHF.

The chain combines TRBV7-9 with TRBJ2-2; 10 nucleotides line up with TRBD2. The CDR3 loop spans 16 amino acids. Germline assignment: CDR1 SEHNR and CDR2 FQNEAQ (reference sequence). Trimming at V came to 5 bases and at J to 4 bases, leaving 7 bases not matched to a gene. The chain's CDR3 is CASSPGTSATTGELFF. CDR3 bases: TGTGCCAGCAGCCCAGGGACTAGCGCAACCACCGGGGAGCTGTTTTTT.

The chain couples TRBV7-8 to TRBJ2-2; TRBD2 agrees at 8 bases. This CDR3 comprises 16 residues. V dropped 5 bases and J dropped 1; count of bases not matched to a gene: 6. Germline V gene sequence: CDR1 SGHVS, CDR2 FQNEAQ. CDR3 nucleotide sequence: TGTGCCAGCAGCACCTTAGCGGGACAGAACACCGGGGAGCTGTTTTTT. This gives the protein CASSTLAGQNTGELFF.

Here the CDR3 DNA reads TGTGCCTGGAATCAACGGACAGGAACCTATGGCTACACCTTC. Amino acid sequence: CAWNQRTGTYGYTF. This chain links TRBV30 with TRBJ1-2; 7 bases map to TRBD1. Germline V gene lookup returns CDR1 GTSNPN and CDR2 SVGIG (reference sequence). The CDR3 runs to 14 residues. V gave up 4 bases and J gave up 4 bases; unmatched junction bases: 9.

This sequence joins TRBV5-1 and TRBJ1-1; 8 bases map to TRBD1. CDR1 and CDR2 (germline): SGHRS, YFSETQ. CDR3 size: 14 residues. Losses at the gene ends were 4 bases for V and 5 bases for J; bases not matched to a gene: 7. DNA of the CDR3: TGCGCCAGCAGCCGGACAGGGTCGGGGACTGAAGCTTTCTTT. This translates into CASSRTGSGTEAFF.